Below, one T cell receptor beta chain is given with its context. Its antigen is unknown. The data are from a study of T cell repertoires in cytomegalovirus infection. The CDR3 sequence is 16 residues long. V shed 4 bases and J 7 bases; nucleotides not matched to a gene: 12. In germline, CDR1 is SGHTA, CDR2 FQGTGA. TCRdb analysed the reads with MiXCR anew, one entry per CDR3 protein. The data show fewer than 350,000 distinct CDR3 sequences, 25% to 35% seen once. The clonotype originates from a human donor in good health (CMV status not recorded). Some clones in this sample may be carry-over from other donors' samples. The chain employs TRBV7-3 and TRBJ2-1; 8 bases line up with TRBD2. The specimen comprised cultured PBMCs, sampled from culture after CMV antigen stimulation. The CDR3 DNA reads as TGTGCCAGCAGCTCCTTTCCCGGGGGGGCCACGAATGAGCAGTTCTTC. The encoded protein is CASSSFPGGATNEQFF.